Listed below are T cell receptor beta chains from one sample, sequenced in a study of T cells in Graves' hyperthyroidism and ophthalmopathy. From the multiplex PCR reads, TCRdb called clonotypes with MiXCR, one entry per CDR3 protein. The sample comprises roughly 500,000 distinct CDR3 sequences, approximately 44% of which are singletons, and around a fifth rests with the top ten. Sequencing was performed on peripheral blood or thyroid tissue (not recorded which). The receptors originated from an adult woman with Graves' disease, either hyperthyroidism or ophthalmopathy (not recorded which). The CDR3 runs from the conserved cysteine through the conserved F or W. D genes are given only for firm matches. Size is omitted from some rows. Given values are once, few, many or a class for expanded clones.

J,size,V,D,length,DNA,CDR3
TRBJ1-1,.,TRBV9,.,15,TGTGCCAGCAGCGTAGGTGGCGGCTCGAACACTGAAGCTTTCTTT,CASSVGGGSNTEAFF
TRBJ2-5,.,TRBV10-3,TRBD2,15,TGTGCCATCAGGATTACTAGCGGGAGAGGTGAGACCCAGTACTTC,CAIRITSGRGETQYF
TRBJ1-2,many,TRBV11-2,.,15,TGTGCCAGCGGTTCCTGGGGAAAGGTTAACTATGGCTACACCTTC,CASGSWGKVNYGYTF
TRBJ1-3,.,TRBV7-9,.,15,TGTGCCAGCAGCCCCTACAGGGAACCCGGAAACACCATACATTTT,CASSPYREPGNTIHF
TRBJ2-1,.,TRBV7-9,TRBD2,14,TGTGCCAGCAGCCTCGGACTAGCCCCCAATGAGCAGTTCTTC,CASSLGLAPNEQFF
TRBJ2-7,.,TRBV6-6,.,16,TGTGCCAGCAGTTTATCGGTAGGACTGGGCGCCTACGAGCAGTACTTC,CASSLSVGLGAYEQYF
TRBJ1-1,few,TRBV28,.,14,TGTGCCAGCAGCCCCCCCAGGGTTGGTACTGAAGCTTTCTTT,CASSPPRVGTEAFF
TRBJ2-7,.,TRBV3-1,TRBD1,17,TGTGCCAGCAGCCAATCTACAGACAGGGATGTGACCTACGAGCAGTACTTC,CASSQSTDRDVTYEQYF
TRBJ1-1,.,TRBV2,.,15,TGTGCCAGCAGTGAGGGGGTTCATGGGTACACTGAGGCTTTCTTT,CASSEGVHGYTEAFF
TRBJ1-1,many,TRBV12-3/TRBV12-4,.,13,TGTGCCAGCAGCTTGACACGGAACACTGAAGCTTTCTTT,CASSLTRNTEAFF
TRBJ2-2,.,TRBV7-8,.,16,TGTGCCAGCAGCTACCTAGACAGCGTGGGCACCGGGGAGCTGTTTTTT,CASSYLDSVGTGELFF
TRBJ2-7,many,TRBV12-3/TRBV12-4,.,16,TGTGCCAGCGAGTTTTGGGACCGGAAGGTATCCTACGAGCAGTACTTC,CASEFWDRKVSYEQYF
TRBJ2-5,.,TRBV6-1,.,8,TGTGCCAGCAGTGGCAGTATTTTC,CASSGSIF
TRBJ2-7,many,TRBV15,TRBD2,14,TGTGCCACCAGCAGAGATCTCGGGAGGAACGAGCAGTACTTC,CATSRDLGRNEQYF
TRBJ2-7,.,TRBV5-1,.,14,TGCGCCAGCACCCTAGGAGGGAGCGGCGACGAGCAGTACTTC,CASTLGGSGDEQYF
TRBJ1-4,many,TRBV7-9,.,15,TGTGCCAGCAGCTTTGAGCTTCGTTGGAATGAAAAACTGTTTTTT,CASSFELRWNEKLFF
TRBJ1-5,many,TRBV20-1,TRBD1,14,TGCAGTGCCCGGACAGGGGCAGGTAATCAGCCCCAGCATTTT,CSARTGAGNQPQHF
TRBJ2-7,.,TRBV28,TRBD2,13,TGTGCCAGCTCGGGGGGGAAATCCTACGAGCAGTACTTC,CASSGGKSYEQYF
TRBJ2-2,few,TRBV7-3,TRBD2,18,TGTGCCAGCAGCTTAACCCCGCCGGGGGCGGGGGGCACCGGGGAGCTGTTTTTT,CASSLTPPGAGGTGELFF
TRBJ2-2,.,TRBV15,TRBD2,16,TGTGCCACCAGCAGAATTATACTAGCGGGATTTGGGGAGCTGTTTTTT,CATSRIILAGFGELFF
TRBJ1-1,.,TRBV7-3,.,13,TGCGCCGTCGGCACCGTGATGAACACTGAAGCTTTCTTT,CAVGTVMNTEAFF
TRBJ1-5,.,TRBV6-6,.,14,TGTGCCAGCAGTTCCCGGGACAACACTCAGCCCCAGCATTTT,CASSSRDNTQPQHF
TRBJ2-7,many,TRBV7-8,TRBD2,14,TGTGCCAGCAGCTGGGGACTAGCGGGAGGCGAGCAGTACTTC,CASSWGLAGGEQYF
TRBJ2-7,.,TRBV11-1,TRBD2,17,TGTGCCGGCAGCCCCATCCCAGCGGGAGTGTCATACTACGAGCAGTACTTC,CAGSPIPAGVSYYEQYF
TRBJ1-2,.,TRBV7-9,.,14,TGTGCCAGCAGGGACACTAGCGGGAGGAATGGCTACACCTTC,CASRDTSGRNGYTF
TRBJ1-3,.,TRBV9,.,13,TGTGCCAGCAGCGTAATCACGGGGAACACCATATATTTT,CASSVITGNTIYF
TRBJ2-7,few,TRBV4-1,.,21,TGCGCCAGCAGCCAAGAGCCCCCGAGACCCGTACGCGGGTACACCTCCTACGAGCAGTACTTC,CASSQEPPRPVRGYTSYEQYF
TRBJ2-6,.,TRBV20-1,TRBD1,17,TGCAGTGCTGCGGGACAGGGCTTTCGAACTGGGGCCAACGTCCTGACTTTC,CSAAGQGFRTGANVLTF
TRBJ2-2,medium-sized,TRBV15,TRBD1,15,TGTGCCACCAGCAGAGGGGACAGTGAGACCGGGGAGCTGTTTTTT,CATSRGDSETGELFF
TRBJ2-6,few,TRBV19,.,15,TGTGCCAGTAGTAGAGGAAGGACAGGGGCCAACGTCCTGACTTTC,CASSRGRTGANVLTF
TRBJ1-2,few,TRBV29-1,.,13,TGCAGCGCGGCACACGCAGGGGTAGGCGGCTACACCTTC,CSAAHAGVGGYTF
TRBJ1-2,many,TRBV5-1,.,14,TGCGCCAGCAGCATAAGGGATTACGGATATGGCTACACCTTC,CASSIRDYGYGYTF
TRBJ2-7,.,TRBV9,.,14,TGTGCCAGCAGTGAAGAAGTGGGACTCTACGAGCAGTACTTC,CASSEEVGLYEQYF
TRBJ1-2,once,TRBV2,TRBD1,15,TGTGCCAGCAAGGGGACAGGGACGTATAACTATGGCTACACCTTC,CASKGTGTYNYGYTF
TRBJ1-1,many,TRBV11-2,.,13,TGTGCCAGCAGCGCAATAGGGCCCCCTGAAGCTTTCTTT,CASSAIGPPEAFF
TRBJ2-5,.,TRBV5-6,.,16,TGTGCCAGCAGCTTGGAGCGAGGGGGGTACCAAGAGACCCAGTACTTC,CASSLERGGYQETQYF
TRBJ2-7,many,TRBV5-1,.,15,TGCGCCAGCAGCTTGGGTGTGGGGATCTCCTACGAGCAGTACTTC,CASSLGVGISYEQYF
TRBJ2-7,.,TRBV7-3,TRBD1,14,TGTGCCAGCAGCCCGGGCGGGACAGGCTCCGAGCAGTACTTC,CASSPGGTGSEQYF
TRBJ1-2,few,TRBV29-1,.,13,TGCAGCGTTGAGGAGGGAACGAACTATGGCTACACCTTC,CSVEEGTNYGYTF
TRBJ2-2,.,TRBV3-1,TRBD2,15,TGTGCCAGCAGCCAAGCTAGCGGGAACACCGGGGAGCTGTTTTTT,CASSQASGNTGELFF
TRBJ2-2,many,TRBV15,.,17,TGTGCCACCAGCAGAGATCTTACCAGGGATAACACCGGGGAGCTGTTTTTT,CATSRDLTRDNTGELFF
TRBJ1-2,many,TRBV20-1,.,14,TGCAGTGCTAGAGATCTCAAGGATTTGGATGGCTACACCTTC,CSARDLKDLDGYTF
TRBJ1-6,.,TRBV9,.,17,TGTGCCAGCAGCGTAGAGGGCAGGCCCTCCTATAATTCACCCCTCCACTTT,CASSVEGRPSYNSPLHF
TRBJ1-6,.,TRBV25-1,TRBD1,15,TGTGCCAGCAGTGCGACAGGGAGGTATCATTCACCCCTCCACTTT,CASSATGRYHSPLHF
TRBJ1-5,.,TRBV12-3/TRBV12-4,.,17,TGTGCCAGCACTGTACTAACGGGTGGAGGTTCTAATCAGCCCCAGCATTTT,CASTVLTGGGSNQPQHF
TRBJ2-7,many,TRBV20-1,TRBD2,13,TGCAGTGCTAGAAGCGGGAGCTCCTACGAGCAGTACTTC,CSARSGSSYEQYF
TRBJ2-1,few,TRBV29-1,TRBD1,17,TGCAGCGTTGAATTGGTGCGGGGACAGGGGAGTTACAATGAGCAGTTCTTC,CSVELVRGQGSYNEQFF
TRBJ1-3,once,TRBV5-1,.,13,TGCGCCAGCAGCCCAGCGTCTGGAAACGCCATATATTTT,CASSPASGNAIYF
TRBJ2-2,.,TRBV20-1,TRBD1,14,TGCAGTGCTAGAGATAGGGGGCAGGCCGGGGAGCTGTTTTTT,CSARDRGQAGELFF
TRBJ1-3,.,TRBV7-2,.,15,TGTGCCAGCAGCTTAGTCGGAGGGCCTGAAAACACCATATATTTT,CASSLVGGPENTIYF
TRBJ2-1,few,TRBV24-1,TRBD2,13,TGTGCCACCCAGGGAGGGGTCGTTGGTGAGCAGTTCTTC,CATQGGVVGEQFF
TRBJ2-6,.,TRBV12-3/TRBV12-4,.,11,TGTGCCAGTCTGATAGGGGGAACTGAAGCTTTC,CASLIGGTEAF
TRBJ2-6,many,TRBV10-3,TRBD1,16,TGTGCCATCAGTGAGGAGACAGGGACTGGGGCCAACGTCCTGACTTTC,CAISEETGTGANVLTF
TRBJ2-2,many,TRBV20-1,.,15,TGCAGTGCTACGGAGGACTATCCGAACACCGGGGAGCTGTTTTTT,CSATEDYPNTGELFF
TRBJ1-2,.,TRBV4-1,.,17,TGCGCCAGCAGCCAAGCCGTTCGAACGAAGGGAGGGCCAGGCTACACCTTC,CASSQAVRTKGGPGYTF